This T cell receptor (beta chain) was profiled in a study of shared clonotypes between healthy human individuals. Study background: Two women and a few men aged 18 to 49 served as donors.

The assay was immunoSEQ multiplex PCR, and TCRdb's table has in-frame clones only and misses some. This sample carries roughly 1,100,000 clones, around 74% of them seen once, and the ten largest clones take approximately 1.5%. Germline CDR1 reads SGHKS; CDR2 reads YYEKEE (reference sequence). The CDR3 length is 17 residues. V gave up 4 bases and J gave up 0 bases; unmatched junction bases: 6. The clonotype was recovered from a man in his late teens or twenties in good health. Input material: memory CD4+ T cells sorted from blood. Subset in this sample: CD45RA-negative fraction. The chain combines TRBV5-5 with TRBJ2-2, with 10 bases matching TRBD1. CDR3 coding DNA: TGTGCCAGCAGCCGAGGGACAGGGGTGACGAACACCGGGGAGCTGTTTTTT. This translates into CASSRGTGVTNTGELFF.